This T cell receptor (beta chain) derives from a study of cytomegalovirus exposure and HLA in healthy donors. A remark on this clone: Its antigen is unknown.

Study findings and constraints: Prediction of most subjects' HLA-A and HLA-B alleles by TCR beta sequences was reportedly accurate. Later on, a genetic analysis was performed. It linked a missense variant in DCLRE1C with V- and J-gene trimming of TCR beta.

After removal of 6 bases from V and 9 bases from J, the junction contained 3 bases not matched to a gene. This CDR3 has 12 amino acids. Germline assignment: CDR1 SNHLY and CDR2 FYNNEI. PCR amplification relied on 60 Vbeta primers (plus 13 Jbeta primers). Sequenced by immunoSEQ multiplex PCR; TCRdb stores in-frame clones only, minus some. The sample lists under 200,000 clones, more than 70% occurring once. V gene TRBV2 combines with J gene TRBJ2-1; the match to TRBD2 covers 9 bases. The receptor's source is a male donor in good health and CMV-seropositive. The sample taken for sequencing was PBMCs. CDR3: CASRGTSSEQFF. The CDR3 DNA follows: TGTGCCAGCAGGGGGACTAGCAGTGAGCAGTTCTTC.